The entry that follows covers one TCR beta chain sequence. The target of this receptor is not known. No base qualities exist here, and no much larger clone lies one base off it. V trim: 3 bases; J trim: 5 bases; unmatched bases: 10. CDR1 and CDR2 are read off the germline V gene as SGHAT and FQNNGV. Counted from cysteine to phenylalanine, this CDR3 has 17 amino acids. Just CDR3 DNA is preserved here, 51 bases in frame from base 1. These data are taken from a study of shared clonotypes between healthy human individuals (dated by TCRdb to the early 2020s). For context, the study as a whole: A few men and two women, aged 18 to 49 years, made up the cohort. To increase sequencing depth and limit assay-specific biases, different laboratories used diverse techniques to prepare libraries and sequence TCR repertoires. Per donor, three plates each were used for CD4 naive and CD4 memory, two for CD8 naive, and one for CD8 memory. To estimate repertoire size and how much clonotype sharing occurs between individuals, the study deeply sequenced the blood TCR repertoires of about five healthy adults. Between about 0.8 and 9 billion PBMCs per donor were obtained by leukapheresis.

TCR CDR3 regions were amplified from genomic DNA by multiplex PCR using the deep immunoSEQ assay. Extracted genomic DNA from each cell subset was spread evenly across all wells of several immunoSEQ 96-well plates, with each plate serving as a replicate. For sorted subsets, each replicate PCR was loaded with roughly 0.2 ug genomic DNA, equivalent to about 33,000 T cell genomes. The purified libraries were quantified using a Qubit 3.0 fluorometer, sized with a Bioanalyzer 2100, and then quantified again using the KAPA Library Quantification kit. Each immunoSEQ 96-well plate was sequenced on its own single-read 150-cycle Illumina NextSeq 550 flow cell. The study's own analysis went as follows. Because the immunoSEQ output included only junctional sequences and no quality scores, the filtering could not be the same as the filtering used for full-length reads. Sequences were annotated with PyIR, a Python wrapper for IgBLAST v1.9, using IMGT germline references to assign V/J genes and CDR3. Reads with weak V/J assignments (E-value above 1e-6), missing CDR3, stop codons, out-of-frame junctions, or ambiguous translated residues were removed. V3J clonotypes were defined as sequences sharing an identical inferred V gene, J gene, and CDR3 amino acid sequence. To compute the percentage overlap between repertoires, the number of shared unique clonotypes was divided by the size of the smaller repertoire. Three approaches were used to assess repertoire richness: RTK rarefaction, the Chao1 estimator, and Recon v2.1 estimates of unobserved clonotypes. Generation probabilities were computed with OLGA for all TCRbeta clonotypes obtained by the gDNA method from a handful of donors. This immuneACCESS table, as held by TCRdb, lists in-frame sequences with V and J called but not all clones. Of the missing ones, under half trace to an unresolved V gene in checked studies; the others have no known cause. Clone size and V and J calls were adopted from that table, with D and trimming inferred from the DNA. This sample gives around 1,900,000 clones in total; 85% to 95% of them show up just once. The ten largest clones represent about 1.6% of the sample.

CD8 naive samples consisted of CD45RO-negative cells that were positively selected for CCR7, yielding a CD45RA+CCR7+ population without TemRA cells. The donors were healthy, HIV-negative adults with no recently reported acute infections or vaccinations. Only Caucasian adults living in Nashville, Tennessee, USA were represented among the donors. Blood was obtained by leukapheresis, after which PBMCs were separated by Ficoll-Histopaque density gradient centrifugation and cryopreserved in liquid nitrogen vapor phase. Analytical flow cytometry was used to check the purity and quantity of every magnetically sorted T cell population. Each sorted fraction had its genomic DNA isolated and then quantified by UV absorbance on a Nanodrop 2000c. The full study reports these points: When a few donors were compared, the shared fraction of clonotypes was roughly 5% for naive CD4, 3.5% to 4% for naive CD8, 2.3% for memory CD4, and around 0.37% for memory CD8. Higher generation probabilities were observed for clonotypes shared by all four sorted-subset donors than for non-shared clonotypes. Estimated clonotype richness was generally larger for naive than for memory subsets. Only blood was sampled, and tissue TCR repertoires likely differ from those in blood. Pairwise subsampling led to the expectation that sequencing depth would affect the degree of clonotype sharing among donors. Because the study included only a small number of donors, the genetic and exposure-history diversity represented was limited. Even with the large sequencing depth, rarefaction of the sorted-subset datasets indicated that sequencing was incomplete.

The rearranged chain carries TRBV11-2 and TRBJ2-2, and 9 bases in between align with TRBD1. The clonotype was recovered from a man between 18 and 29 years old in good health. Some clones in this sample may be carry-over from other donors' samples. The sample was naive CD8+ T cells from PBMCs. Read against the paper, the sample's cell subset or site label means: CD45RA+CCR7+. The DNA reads TGTGCCAGCAGCTTCATCCTGGGACAGGGTCGGACCGGGGAGCTGTTTTTT. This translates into CASSFILGQGRTGELFF.